Listed below are T cell receptor beta chains from one sample, sequenced in a study of cytomegalovirus exposure and HLA in healthy donors. The protocol was immunoSEQ multiplex PCR, while the TCRdb copy is restricted to in-frame clones and leaves out a portion. The sample holds around 270,000 clones, approximately 80% seen once. The sequenced sample was PBMCs. The receptors derive from a girl aged 2 to 10 in good health and CMV-seronegative. Both conserved end residues are trimmed from each CDR3. Fields, in order: V gene, D gene, J gene, CDR3 protein. D genes are given only for firm matches.

V gene: TRBV7-9; D gene: TRBD2; J gene: TRBJ2-7; CDR3 protein: AILAGAYEQY
V gene: TRBV19; D gene: .; J gene: TRBJ2-3; CDR3 protein: ASSIADGGGTDTQY
V gene: TRBV7-4; D gene: TRBD1; J gene: TRBJ1-1; CDR3 protein: ASSEGDSRGMNTEAF
V gene: TRBV7-9; D gene: TRBD2; J gene: TRBJ2-1; CDR3 protein: ASSGTSGRHNEQF
V gene: TRBV7-9; D gene: .; J gene: TRBJ1-1; CDR3 protein: SSSLAQMNTEAF
V gene: TRBV6-1; D gene: TRBD1; J gene: TRBJ1-1; CDR3 protein: ASSTPGGRGAF
V gene: TRBV7-7; D gene: TRBD1; J gene: TRBJ2-7; CDR3 protein: ASSKEQGTAYEQY
V gene: TRBV5-6; D gene: .; J gene: TRBJ2-5; CDR3 protein: ASSTELEGETQY
V gene: TRBV7-9; D gene: .; J gene: TRBJ1-2; CDR3 protein: ASSPTGDYGYT
V gene: TRBV7-9; D gene: TRBD2; J gene: TRBJ2-1; CDR3 protein: ASSRTGTSGLAEQF
V gene: TRBV7-9; D gene: .; J gene: TRBJ1-3; CDR3 protein: ASSLTALSSGNTIY
V gene: TRBV10-2; D gene: TRBD2; J gene: TRBJ2-1; CDR3 protein: ASNELADSYNEQF